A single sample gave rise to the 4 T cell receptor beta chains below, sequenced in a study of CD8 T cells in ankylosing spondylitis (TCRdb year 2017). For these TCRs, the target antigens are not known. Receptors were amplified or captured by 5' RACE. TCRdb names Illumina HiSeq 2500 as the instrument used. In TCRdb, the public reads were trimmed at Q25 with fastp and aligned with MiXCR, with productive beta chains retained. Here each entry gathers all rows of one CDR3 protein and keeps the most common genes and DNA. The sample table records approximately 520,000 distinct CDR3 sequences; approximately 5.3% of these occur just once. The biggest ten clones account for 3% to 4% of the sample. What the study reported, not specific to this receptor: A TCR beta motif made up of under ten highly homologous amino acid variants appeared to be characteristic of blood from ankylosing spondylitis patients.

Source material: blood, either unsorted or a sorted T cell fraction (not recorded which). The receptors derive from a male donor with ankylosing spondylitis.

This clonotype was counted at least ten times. The CDR3 coding sequence is TGTGCCAGCAGCACGGGACTTTTGAATGAGCAGTTCTTC. Translated, it gives CASSTGLLNEQFF. The chain recombines TRBV7-2 with TRBJ2-1; a weak D match, TRBD2 (6 bases). The V gene's germline CDR1 is SGHTA and CDR2 FQGNSA. This CDR3 spans 13 amino acids. V lost 5 bases to trimming and J lost 7 bases, with 12 bases between them.

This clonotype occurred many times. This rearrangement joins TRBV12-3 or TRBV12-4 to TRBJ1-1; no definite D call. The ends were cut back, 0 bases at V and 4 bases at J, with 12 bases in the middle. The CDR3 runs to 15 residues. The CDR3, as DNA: TGTGCCAGCAGTTTAGCGGTGGTCTTGGGCACTGAAGCTTTCTTT. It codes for CASSLAVVLGTEAFF.

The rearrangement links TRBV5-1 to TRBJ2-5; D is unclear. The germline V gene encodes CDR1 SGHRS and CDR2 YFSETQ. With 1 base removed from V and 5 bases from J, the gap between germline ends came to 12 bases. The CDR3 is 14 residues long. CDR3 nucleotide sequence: TGCGCCAGCAGCTTGCACGGGTCGAGGGAGACCCAGTACTTC. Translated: CASSLHGSRETQYF.

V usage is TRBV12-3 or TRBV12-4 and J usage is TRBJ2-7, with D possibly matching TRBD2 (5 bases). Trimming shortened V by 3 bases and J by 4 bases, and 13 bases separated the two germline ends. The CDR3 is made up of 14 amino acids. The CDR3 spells CASSFLSERYEQYF. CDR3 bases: TGTGCCAGCAGTTTCCTTAGCGAACGTTACGAGCAGTACTTC.